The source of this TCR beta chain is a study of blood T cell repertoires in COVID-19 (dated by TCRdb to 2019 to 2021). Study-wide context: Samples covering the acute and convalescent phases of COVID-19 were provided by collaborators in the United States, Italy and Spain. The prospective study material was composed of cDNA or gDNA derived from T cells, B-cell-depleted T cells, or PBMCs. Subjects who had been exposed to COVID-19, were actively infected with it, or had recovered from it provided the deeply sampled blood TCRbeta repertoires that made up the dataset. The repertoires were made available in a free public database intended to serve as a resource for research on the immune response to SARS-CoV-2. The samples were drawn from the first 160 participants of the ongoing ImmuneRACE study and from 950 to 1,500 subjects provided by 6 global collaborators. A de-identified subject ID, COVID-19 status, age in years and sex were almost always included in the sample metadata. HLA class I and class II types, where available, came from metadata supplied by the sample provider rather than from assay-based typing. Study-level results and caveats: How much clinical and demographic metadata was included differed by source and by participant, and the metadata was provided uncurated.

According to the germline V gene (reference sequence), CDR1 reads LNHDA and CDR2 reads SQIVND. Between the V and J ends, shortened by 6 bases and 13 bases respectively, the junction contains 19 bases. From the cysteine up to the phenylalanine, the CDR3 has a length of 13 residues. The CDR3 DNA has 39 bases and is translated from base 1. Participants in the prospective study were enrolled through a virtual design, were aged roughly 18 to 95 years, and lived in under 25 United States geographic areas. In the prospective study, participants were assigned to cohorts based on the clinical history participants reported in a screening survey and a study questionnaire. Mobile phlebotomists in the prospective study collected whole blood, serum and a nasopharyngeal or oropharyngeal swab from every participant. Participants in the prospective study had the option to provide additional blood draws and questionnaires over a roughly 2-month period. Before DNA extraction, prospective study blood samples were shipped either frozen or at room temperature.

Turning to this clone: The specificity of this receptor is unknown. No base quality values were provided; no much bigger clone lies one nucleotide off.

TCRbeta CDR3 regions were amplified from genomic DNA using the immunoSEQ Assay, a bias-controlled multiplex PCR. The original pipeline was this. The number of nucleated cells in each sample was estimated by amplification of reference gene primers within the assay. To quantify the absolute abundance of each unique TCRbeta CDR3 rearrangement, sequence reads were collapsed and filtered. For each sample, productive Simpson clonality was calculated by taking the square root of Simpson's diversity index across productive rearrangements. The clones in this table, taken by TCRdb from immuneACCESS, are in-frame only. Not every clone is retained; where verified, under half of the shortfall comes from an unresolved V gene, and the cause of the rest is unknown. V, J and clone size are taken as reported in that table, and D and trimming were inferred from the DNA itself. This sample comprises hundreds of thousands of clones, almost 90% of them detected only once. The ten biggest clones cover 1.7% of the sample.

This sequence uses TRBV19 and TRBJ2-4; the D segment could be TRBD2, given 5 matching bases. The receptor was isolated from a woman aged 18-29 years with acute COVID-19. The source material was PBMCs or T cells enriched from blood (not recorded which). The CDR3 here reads CASRPAGLTKQYF. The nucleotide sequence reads TGTGCCAGTAGGCCGGCGGGCCTGACTAAACAGTACTTC.